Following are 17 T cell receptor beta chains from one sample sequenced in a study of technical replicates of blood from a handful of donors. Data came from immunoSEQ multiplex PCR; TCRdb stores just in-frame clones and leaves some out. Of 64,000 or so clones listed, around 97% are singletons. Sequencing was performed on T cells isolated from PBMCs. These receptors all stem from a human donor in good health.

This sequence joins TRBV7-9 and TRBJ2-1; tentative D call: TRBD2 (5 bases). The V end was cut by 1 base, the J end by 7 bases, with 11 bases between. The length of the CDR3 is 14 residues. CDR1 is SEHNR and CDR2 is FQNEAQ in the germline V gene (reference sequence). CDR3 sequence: CASSLVPGWNEQFF. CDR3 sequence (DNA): TGTGCCAGCAGCTTAGTCCCGGGGTGGAATGAGCAGTTCTTC.

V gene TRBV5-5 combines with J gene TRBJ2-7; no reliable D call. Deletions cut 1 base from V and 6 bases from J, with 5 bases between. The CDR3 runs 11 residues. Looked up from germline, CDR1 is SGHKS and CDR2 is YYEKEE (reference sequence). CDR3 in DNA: TGTGCCAGCAGCTTGATCTCCGAGCAGTACTTC. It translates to CASSLISEQYF. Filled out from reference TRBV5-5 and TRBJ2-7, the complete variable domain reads DAGVTQSPTHLIKTRGQQVTLRCSPISGHKSVSWYQQVLGQGPQFIFQYYEKEERGRGNFPDRFSARQFPNYSSELNVNALLLGDSALYLCASSLISEQYFGPGTRLTVT.

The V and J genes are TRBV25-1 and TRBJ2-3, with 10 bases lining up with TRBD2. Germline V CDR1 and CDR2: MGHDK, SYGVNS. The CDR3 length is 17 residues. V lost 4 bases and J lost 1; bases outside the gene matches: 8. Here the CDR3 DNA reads TGTGCCAGCAGTGCTAAAACCGGGACTAGCGGCACAGATACGCAGTATTTT. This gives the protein CASSAKTGTSGTDTQYF.

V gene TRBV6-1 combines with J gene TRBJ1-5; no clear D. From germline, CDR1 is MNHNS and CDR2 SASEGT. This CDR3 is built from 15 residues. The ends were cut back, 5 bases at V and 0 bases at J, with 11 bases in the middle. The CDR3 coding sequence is TGTGCCAGCAGTAGAGAGCCGTATAGCAATCAGCCCCAGCATTTT. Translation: CASSREPYSNQPQHF.

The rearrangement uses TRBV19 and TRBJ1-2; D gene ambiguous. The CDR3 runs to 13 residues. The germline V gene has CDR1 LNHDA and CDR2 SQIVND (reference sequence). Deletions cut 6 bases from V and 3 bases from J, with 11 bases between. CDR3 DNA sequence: TGTGCCAGTAGCTCGAGACTCTACTATGGCTACACCTTC. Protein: CASSSRLYYGYTF.

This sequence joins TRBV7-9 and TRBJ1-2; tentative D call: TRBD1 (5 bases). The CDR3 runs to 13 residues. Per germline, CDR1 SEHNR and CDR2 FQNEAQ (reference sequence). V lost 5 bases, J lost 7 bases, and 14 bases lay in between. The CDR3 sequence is CASSDGGIGGYTF. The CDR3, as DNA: TGTGCCAGCAGCGACGGGGGTATCGGTGGCTACACCTTC.

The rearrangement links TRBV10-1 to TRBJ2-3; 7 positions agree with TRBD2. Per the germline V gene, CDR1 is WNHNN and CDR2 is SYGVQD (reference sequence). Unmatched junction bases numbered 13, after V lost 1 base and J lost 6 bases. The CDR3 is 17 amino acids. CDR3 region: CASSEFGGGTGRDTQYF. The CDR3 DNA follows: TGCGCCAGCAGTGAGTTCGGCGGGGGTACCGGACGGGATACGCAGTATTTT.

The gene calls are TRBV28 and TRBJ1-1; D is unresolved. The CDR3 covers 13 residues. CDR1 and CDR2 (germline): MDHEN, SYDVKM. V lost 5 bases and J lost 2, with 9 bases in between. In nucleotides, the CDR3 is TGTGCCAGCAGTCCCCCCCCAAACACTGAAGCTTTCTTT. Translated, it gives CASSPPPNTEAFF.

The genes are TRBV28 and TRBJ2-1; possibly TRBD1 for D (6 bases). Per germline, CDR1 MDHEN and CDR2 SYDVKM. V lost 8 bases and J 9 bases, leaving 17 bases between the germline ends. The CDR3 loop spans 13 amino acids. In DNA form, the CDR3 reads TGTGCCAGCGTGGTGGGAGAAGGGGGTGAGCAGTTCTTC. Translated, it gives CASVVGEGGEQFF. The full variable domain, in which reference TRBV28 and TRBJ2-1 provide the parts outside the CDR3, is DVKVTQSSRYLVKRTGEKVFLECVQDMDHENMFWYRQDPGLGLRLIYFSYDVKMKEKGDIPEGYSVSREKKERFSLILESASTNQTSMYLCASVVGEGGEQFFGPGTRLTVL.

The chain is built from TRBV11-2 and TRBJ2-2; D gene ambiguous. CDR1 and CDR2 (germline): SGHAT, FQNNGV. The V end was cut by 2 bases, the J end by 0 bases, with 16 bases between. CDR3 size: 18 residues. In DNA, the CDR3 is TGTGCCAGCAGCTTAAGGCGAATGACACCTCCGAACACCGGGGAGCTGTTTTTT. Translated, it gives CASSLRRMTPPNTGELFF.

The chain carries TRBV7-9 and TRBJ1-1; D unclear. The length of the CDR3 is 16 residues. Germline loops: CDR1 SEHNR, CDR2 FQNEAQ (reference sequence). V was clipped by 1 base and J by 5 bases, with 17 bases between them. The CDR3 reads CASSLVFVGSQTEAFF. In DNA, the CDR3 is TGTGCCAGCAGCTTAGTTTTCGTAGGGAGTCAAACTGAAGCTTTCTTT.

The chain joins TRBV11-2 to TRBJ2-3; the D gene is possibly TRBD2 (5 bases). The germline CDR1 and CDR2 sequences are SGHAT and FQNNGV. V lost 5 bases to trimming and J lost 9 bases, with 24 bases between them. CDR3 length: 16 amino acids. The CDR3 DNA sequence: TGTGCCAGCAGCCCCCGAACGCGGGTAGTTAGCGCAACGCAGTATTTT. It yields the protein CASSPRTRVVSATQYF.

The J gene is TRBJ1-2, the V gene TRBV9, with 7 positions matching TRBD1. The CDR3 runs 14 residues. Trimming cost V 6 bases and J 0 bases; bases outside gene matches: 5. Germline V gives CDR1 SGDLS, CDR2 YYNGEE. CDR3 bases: TGTGCCAGCACCGGACAGGCATCTAACTATGGCTACACCTTC. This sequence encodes CASTGQASNYGYTF.

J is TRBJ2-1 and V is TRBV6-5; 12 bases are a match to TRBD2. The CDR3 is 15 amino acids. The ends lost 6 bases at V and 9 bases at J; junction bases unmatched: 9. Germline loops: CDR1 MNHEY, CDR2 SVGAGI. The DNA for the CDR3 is TGTGCCAGCAGCTACCCTAGCGGGGGGGCCGGTGAGCAGTTCTTC. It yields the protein CASSYPSGGAGEQFF.

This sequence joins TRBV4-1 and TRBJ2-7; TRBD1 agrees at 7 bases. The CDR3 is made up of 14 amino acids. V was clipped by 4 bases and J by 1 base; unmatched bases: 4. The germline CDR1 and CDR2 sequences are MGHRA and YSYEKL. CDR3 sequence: CASSPWDSSYEQYF. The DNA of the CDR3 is TGCGCCAGCAGCCCCTGGGACAGTTCCTACGAGCAGTACTTC.

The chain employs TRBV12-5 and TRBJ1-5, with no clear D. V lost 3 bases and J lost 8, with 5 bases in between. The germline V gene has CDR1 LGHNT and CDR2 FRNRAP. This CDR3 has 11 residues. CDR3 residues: CASGFSEPQHF. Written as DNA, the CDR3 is TGTGCTAGTGGTTTTAGTGAGCCCCAGCATTTT. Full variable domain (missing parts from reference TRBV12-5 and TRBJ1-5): DARVTQTPRHKVTEMGQEVTMRCQPILGHNTVFWYRQTMMQGLELLAYFRNRAPLDDSGMPKDRFSAEMPDATLATLKIQPSEPRDSAVYFCASGFSEPQHFGDGTRLSIL.

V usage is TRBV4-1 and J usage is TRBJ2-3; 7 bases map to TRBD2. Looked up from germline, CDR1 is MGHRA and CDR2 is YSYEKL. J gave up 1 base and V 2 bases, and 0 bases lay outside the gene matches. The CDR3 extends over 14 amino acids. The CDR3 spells CASSQLAGTDTQYF. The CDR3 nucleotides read TGCGCCAGCAGCCAACTAGCGGGCACAGATACGCAGTATTTT.